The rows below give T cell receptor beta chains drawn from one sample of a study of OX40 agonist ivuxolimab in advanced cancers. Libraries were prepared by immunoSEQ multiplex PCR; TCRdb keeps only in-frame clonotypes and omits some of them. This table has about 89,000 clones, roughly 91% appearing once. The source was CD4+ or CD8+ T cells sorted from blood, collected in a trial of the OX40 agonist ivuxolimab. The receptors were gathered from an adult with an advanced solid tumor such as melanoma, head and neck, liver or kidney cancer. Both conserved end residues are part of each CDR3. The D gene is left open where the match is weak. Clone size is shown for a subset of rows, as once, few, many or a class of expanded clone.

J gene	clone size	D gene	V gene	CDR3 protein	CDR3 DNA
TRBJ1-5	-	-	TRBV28	CASSFGRNREHF	TGTGCCAGCAGTTTCGGTCGGAACAGGGAACATTTT
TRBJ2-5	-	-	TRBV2	CASSERPYQETQYF	TGTGCCAGCAGTGAAAGGCCTTACCAAGAGACCCAGTACTTC
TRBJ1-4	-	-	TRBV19	CASSTGAALTEKLFF	TGTGCCAGTAGTACAGGGGCCGCGTTGACTGAAAAACTGTTTTTT
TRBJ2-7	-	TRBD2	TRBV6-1	CASRSGGVLYEQYF	TGTGCCAGCAGAAGCGGGGGGGTTCTCTACGAGCAGTACTTC
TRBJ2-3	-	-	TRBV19	CASSISPGTPYTQYF	TGTGCCAGTAGTATATCCCCCGGAACCCCATATACGCAGTATTTT
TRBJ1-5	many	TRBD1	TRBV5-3	CARSSVLTGVMGQPQHF	TGTGCCAGAAGCTCCGTGTTGACAGGGGTTATGGGTCAGCCCCAGCATTTT
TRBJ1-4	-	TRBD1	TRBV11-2	CASSPRGDRANEKLFF	TGTGCCAGCAGCCCGCGAGGGGACAGGGCAAATGAAAAACTGTTTTTT
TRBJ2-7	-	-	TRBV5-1	CASSLASGVGTTYEQYF	TGCGCCAGCAGCTTGGCCTCAGGAGTCGGGACAACTTACGAGCAGTACTTC
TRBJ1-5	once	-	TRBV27	CASSLSTGGPQHF	TGTGCCAGCAGTTTATCCACGGGGGGGCCCCAGCATTTT
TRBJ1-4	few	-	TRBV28	CASTSQGRGLFF	TGTGCCAGCACCTCCCAGGGGAGGGGCCTGTTTTTT
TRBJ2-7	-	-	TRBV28	CASSPGPYEQYF	TGTGCCAGCAGTCCAGGGCCCTACGAGCAGTACTTC
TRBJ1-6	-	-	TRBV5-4	CASSLGYNSPLHF	TGTGCCAGCAGCTTGGGGTATAATTCACCCCTCCACTTT
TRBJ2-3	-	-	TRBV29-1	CSVGSGLSTDTQYF	TGCAGCGTTGGTTCGGGATTGAGCACAGATACGCAGTATTTT
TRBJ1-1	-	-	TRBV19	CASTNQGTNTEAFF	TGTGCCAGTACCAATCAAGGGACCAACACTGAAGCTTTCTTT
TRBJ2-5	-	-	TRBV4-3	CASSSRIQETQYF	TGCGCCAGCAGCTCCCGGATCCAAGAGACCCAGTACTTC
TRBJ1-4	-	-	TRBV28	CASSLINEKLFF	TGTGCCAGCAGTCTGATTAATGAAAAACTGTTTTTT
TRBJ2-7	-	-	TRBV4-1	CASSQEDSVTYEQYF	TGCGCCAGCAGCCAAGAGGATAGCGTGACCTACGAGCAGTACTTC
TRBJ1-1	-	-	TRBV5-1	CASSVSLSGTEAFF	TGCGCCAGCAGCGTAAGCCTCAGCGGCACTGAAGCTTTCTTT
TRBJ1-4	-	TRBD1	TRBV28	CASSLRTGAALVLFF	TGTGCCAGCAGTCTCAGGACAGGGGCCGCCCTGGTACTGTTTTTT
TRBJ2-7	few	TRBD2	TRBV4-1	CASSLLAGVYEQYF	TGCGCCAGCAGCCTCCTAGCGGGAGTTTACGAGCAGTACTTC
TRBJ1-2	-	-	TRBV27	CASSLSGGWGYTF	TGTGCCAGCAGTTTAAGTGGGGGCTGGGGCTACACCTTC
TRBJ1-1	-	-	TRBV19	CASQEYTEAFF	TGTGCCAGTCAGGAGTACACTGAAGCTTTCTTT
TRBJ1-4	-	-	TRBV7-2	CASSLDGSYEKLFF	TGTGCCAGCAGCCTTGACGGCTCCTATGAAAAACTGTTTTTT
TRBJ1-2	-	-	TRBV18	CASSPRGGGPYGYTF	TGTGCCAGCTCACCACGGGGAGGGGGTCCCTATGGCTACACCTTC
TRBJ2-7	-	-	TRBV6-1	CASSPTPSTYEQYF	TGTGCCAGCAGCCCGACACCGAGCACCTACGAGCAGTACTTC
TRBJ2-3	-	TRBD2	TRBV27	CATRLAGLTDTQYF	TGTGCCACCAGACTAGCGGGGCTCACAGATACGCAGTATTTT
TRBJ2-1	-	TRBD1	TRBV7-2	CASSFSGTGGTEQFF	TGTGCCAGCAGCTTTTCCGGGACAGGGGGCACTGAGCAGTTCTTC
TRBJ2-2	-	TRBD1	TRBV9	CASSKGTAGELFF	TGTGCCAGCAGCAAAGGGACAGCCGGGGAGCTGTTTTTT
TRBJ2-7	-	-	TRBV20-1	CSGVYYEQYF	TGCAGCGGGGTTTACTACGAGCAGTACTTC
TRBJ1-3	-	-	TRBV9	CASSAGQGNTIYF	TGTGCCAGCAGCGCCGGACAGGGAAACACCATATATTTT
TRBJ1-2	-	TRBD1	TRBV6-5	CASSYSGWTGANGYTF	TGTGCCAGCAGTTACTCCGGGTGGACAGGGGCTAATGGCTACACCTTC
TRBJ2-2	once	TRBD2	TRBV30	CAWSTLAGAGGELFF	TGTGCCTGGAGTACACTAGCGGGAGCGGGCGGGGAGCTGTTTTTT
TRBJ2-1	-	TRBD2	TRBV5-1	CASSPGAGGPAEQFF	TGCGCCAGCAGCCCCGGGGCGGGGGGGCCTGCTGAGCAGTTCTTC